Given below is one T cell receptor (beta chain) in context. J was trimmed by 5 bases and V by 6 bases; bases with no gene match: 17. This CDR3 has 17 amino acids. Germline CDR1 and CDR2: SQVTM and ANQGSEA. Nashville, Tennessee was home to all donors, who were Caucasian adults. The CD4+ fraction was divided into a CD45RA+ naive subset and a CD45RA-negative memory subset. The data belong to a study of shared clonotypes between healthy human individuals. The method was immunoSEQ multiplex PCR; TCRdb's version includes in-frame clones alone and lacks a portion of them. The sample consists of 700,000 or so clones, 72% of them appearing once.

The sequencing input was memory CD4+ T cells sorted from blood. Subset specified: CD45RA-negative fraction. This receptor was identified in a woman aged 25 to 39 in good health. The rearrangement links TRBV29-1 to TRBJ2-5, with 11 bases aligning to TRBD2. The CDR3 DNA reads as TGCAGCGTCATCAGGCTAGCGGGAGGATCTGTAGGGGAGACCCAGTACTTC. As protein: CSVIRLAGGSVGETQYF.